These 10 T cell receptor beta chains were sequenced from one sample in a study of beta chain features in type 1 diabetes. Which antigens these TCRs recognize remains unknown. Study-wide findings and caveats: Moderate but significant shortening of TCRB CDR3s was recorded in all four CD4+ subsets from Type 1 diabetes patients.

Every bit of the isolated RNA underwent reverse transcription, so sequencing read expressed TCRB transcripts. The assay was immunoSEQ multiplex PCR, and TCRdb's table has in-frame clones only and misses some. Among 600,000 to 750,000 clones listed, over 10% were seen once. Sequenced input: naive CD4+ T cells from blood. The receptor set was obtained from a young man with type 1 diabetes.

The J gene is TRBJ2-1, the V gene TRBV2, with 9 bases lining up with TRBD2. Germline CDR1 reads SNHLY; CDR2 reads FYNNEI. The length of the CDR3 is 15 residues. V shed 4 bases and J 0 bases; nucleotides not matched to a gene: 1. This chain's CDR3 is CASSASGASYNEQFF. CDR3 nucleotides: TGTGCCAGCAGTGCTAGCGGGGCCTCCTACAATGAGCAGTTCTTC.

This clone was counted only a few times. The chain joins TRBV9 to TRBJ1-3; 8 bases align to TRBD1. V was clipped by 5 bases and J by 0 bases; unmatched bases: 10. This CDR3 spans 17 amino acids. Germline V gene lookup returns CDR1 SGDLS and CDR2 YYNGEE. In nucleotides, the CDR3 is TGTGCCAGCAGTAAGGAAACAGGGGGATCCTCTGGAAACACCATATATTTT. It is translated as CASSKETGGSSGNTIYF. Full variable domain (remainder filled in from reference TRBV9 and TRBJ1-3): DSGVTQTPKHLITATGQRVTLRCSPRSGDLSVYWYQQSLDQGLQFLIQYYNGEERAKGNILERFSAQQFPDLHSELNLSSLELGDSALYFCASSKETGGSSGNTIYFGEGSWLTVV.

The chain links TRBV19 to TRBJ2-1; D possibly corresponds to TRBD1 (5 bases). V was shortened by 3 bases and J by 5 bases, with 8 bases between the two germline ends. CDR1 and CDR2 (germline): LNHDA, SQIVND (reference sequence). This CDR3 has 13 residues. The CDR3 protein is CASSISRDNEQFF. The CDR3 DNA reads TGTGCCAGTAGTATTTCCAGGGACAATGAGCAGTTCTTC.

The rearrangement links TRBV30 to TRBJ1-2; 7 positions match TRBD1. J was trimmed by 2 bases and V by 3 bases; bases with no gene match: 6. CDR3 length: 14 residues. Germline CDR1 and CDR2: GTSNPN and SVGIG (reference sequence). CDR3 amino acids: CAWRGQLLNYGYTF. The CDR3 DNA reads TGTGCCTGGAGGGGACAGTTACTCAACTATGGCTACACCTTC. Together with reference TRBV30 and TRBJ1-2, the CDR3 gives the full variable domain: SQTIHQWPATLVQPVGSPLSLECTVEGTSNPNLYWYRQAAGRGLQLLFYSVGIGQISSEVPQNLSASRPQDRQFILSSKKLLLSDSGFYLCAWRGQLLNYGYTFGSGTRLTVV.

This clone was recorded a few times. The rearrangement joins TRBV10-3 to TRBJ2-5, with D tentatively TRBD2 (6 bases). V lost 2 bases and J 2 bases, leaving 9 bases between the germline ends. CDR1 and CDR2 (germline): ENHRY, SYGVKD. This CDR3 region has 14 residues. CDR3 nucleotides: TGTGCCATCAGTGAGCTAGGAGGGCAAGAGACCCAGTACTTC. Translating it yields CAISELGGQETQYF.

This clone has more than one count but fewer than ten. This rearrangement joins TRBV9 to TRBJ2-2, with D possibly being TRBD1 (5 bases). V gave up 6 bases and J gave up 4 bases, with 10 bases separating them. Per the germline V gene, CDR1 is SGDLS and CDR2 is YYNGEE. This CDR3 is built from 13 residues. The CDR3 reads CASKQGVTGELFF. CDR3 nucleotides: TGTGCCAGCAAGCAGGGTGTCACCGGGGAGCTGTTTTTT.

This chain joins TRBV2 and TRBJ1-5; D unresolved. V gave up 3 bases and J gave up 7 bases, with 13 bases separating them. The germline V gene encodes CDR1 SNHLY and CDR2 FYNNEI. This CDR3 is 14 amino acids long. CDR3 amino acids: CASSEFLLTQPQHF. In DNA form, the CDR3 reads TGTGCCAGCAGTGAGTTTCTCTTAACCCAGCCCCAGCATTTT.

This clone was seen more than once but under ten times. The sample holds other DNA sequences that translate to the same CDR3. This chain uses TRBV27 with TRBJ2-7; TRBD1 might be the D (5 bases). CDR1 and CDR2 from the germline V gene are MNHEY and SMNVEV (reference sequence). The germline V and J ends were trimmed by 2 bases and 4 bases, with 6 bases remaining between them. This CDR3 has 12 amino acids. As DNA, the CDR3 is TGTGCCAGCAGTTTAAGGGGTTACGAGCAGTACTTC. Its translation: CASSLRGYEQYF.

The chain combines TRBV23-1 with TRBJ1-4; TRBD1 might be the D (6 bases). TRBV23-1 is annotated as an ORF whose role is uncertain. The CDR3 is made up of 14 amino acids. The V end was cut by 6 bases, the J end by 8 bases, with 16 bases between. CDR3 coding DNA: TGCGCCAGCAGACAGGGTTCGGATGGAGAAAAACTGTTTTTT. Protein sequence: CASRQGSDGEKLFF.

This clone was seen only a few times. The chain links TRBV4-3 to TRBJ1-5; TRBD1 agrees at 8 bases. V lost 0 bases, J lost 4 bases, and 11 bases stayed unmatched. This CDR3 contains 18 residues. Looked up from germline, CDR1 is LGHNA and CDR2 is YSLEER. CDR3 in amino acids: CASSQDLGQVRRNQPQHF. The CDR3 coding sequence is TGCGCCAGCAGCCAAGATCTGGGACAGGTCCGGAGAAATCAGCCCCAGCATTTT.